This T cell receptor beta chain was retrieved from a study of shared clonotypes between healthy human individuals. Findings and limits, study-wide: Despite large depth, rarefaction showed incomplete sorted-subset sequencing.

The CDR3 is 13 residues long. V gave up 5 bases and J gave up 3 bases; unmatched junction bases: 6. The germline V gene has CDR1 SQVTM and CDR2 ANQGSEA. About this clone: Its target is unknown.

Assay: immunoSEQ multiplex PCR; the TCRdb copy retains only in-frame clones and omits some. In the table there are under 600,000 clones, nearly 98% of which are singletons. Naivety among CD8 cells was defined by CD45RO negativity and positive CCR7 selection, thereby excluding terminally differentiated effector memory CD45RA+ cells. The chain employs TRBV29-1 and TRBJ2-7, with 8 positions matching TRBD1. What was sequenced was naive CD8+ T cells sorted from blood. The TCR was taken from a man in his thirties or forties in good health. The CDR3, as DNA: TGCAGCGTTAGGACAGGGTTAGACTACGAGCAGTACTTC. This translates into CSVRTGLDYEQYF.